This is a list of T cell receptor beta chains from one sample in a study of cytomegalovirus exposure and HLA in healthy donors. Using immunoSEQ multiplex PCR, the repertoire was profiled, and TCRdb retains in-frame clones only, with some absent. The sample carries about 89,000 clones, approximately 76% recorded once. Sequencing used PBMCs. The receptors were gathered from a male donor in good health and CMV-seronegative. The conserved cysteine and the conserved F or W are not part of the CDR3 here. Each record gives: clone size, V gene, J gene, CDR3 protein. Part of the rows lack a size; the others show once, few, many or a class for expanded clones.

NA	TRBV18	TRBJ1-2	ASSPPKGADPIYGYT
NA	TRBV27	TRBJ2-3	AVAPGTLSTDTQY
NA	TRBV28	TRBJ1-1	ASNRFRREAF
few	TRBV19	TRBJ1-2	ASSIGTTGAGYGYT
NA	TRBV7-7	TRBJ1-5	ASSPGWTGDQPQH
NA	TRBV4-3	TRBJ2-2	ASSDRGRVHTGELF
NA	TRBV18	TRBJ2-7	ASSSRTGRDRFYEQY
NA	TRBV6-5	TRBJ1-4	ASAPRGEKLF
NA	TRBV10-3	TRBJ2-5	ATNPGQPIAQETQY
NA	TRBV28	TRBJ1-2	ASSFLIRGGYT
NA	TRBV5-6	TRBJ1-2	ASSYGQGDGYT
once	TRBV2	TRBJ2-7	ASSGQGAGEQY
once	TRBV6-5	TRBJ2-7	ASSSLAESYEQY
NA	TRBV30	TRBJ2-3	AWTVAGGTDTQY
NA	TRBV7-2	TRBJ2-5	ASSPDRNGETQY
NA	TRBV7-8	TRBJ1-5	ASSLVPDSDKGLNQPQH
NA	TRBV19	TRBJ2-1	ASSTTQRDRSPGKAIDEQF
NA	TRBV4-3	TRBJ2-1	ASSRGGLDEQF
once	TRBV4-3	TRBJ2-7	ASSQDPPTAGGLSYEQY
NA	TRBV19	TRBJ1-1	ASSIGLYTEAF
NA	TRBV4-1	TRBJ2-7	ASSYGLAGYYEQY
few	TRBV13	TRBJ1-2	ASSLYGDRFLNYGYT
NA	TRBV29-1	TRBJ2-2	SVSSGLYTGELF
NA	TRBV18	TRBJ2-7	ASSPFTSGAYEQY